Included here is one TCR beta chain sequence, with context. These data are taken from a study of blood T cell repertoires in COVID-19. Study-level background: T cells, B-cell-depleted T cells, or PBMCs supplied cDNA or gDNA.

Here immunoSEQ multiplex PCR was the method, and the copy in TCRdb shows in-frame clones only, minus some. This table has about 100,000 clones, 90% to 95% appearing once. This clonotype was sampled from a man between 60 and 75 years old with acute or convalescent COVID-19. Sequenced material: peripheral blood.

CDR3 DNA: TGTGCCAGCAGCAGCGGACCTACCGGTGCTTTCTTT. It encodes CASSSGPTGAFF. The genes are TRBV14 and TRBJ1-1; D is unresolved. With 5 bases removed from V and 11 bases from J, the gap between germline ends came to 15 bases. Germline V lookup: CDR1 SGHDN, CDR2 FVKESK. This CDR3 spans 12 amino acids.